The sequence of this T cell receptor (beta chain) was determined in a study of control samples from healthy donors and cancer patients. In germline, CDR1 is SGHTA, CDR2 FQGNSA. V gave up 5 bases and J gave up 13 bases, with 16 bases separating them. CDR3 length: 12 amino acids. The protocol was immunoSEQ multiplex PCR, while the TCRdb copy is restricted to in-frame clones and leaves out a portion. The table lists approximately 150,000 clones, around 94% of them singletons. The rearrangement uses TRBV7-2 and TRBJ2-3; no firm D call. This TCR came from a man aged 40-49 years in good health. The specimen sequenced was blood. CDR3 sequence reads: CASSPAYTQKYF. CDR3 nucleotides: TGTGCCAGCAGCCCTGCATATACGCAGAAGTATTTT.